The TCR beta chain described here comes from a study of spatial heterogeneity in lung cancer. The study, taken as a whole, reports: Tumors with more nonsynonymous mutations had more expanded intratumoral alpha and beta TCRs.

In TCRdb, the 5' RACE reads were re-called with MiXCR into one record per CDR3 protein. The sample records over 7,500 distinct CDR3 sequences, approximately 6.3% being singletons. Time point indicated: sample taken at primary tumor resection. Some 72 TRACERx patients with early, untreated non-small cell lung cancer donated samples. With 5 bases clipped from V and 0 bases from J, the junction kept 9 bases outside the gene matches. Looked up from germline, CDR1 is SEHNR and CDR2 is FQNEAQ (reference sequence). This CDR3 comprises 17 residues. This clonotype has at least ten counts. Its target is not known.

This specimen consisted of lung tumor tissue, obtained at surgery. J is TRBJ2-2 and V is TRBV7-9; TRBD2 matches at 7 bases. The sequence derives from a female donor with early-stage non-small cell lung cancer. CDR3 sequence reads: CASSQGTTQPNTGELFF. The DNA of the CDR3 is TGTGCCAGCAGCCAAGGGACTACCCAGCCGAACACCGGGGAGCTGTTTTTT.